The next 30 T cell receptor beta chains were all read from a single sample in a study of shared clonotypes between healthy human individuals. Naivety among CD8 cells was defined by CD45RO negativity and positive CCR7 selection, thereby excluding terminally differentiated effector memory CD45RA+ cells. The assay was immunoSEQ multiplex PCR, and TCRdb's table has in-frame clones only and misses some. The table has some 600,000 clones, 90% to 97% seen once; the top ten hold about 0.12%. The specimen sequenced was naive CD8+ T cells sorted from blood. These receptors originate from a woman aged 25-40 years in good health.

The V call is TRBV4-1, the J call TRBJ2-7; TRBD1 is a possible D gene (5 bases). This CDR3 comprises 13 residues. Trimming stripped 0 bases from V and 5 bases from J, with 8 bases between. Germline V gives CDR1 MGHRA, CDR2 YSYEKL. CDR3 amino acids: CASSQDATDEQYF. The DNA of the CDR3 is TGCGCCAGCAGCCAAGACGCGACAGACGAGCAGTACTTC.

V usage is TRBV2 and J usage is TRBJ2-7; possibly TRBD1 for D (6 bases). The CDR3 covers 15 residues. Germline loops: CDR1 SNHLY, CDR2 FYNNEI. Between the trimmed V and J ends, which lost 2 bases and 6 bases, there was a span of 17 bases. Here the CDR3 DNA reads TGTGCCAGCAGTGAAATGTGGCTAACAGGGCCCGAGCAGTACTTC. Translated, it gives CASSEMWLTGPEQYF.

The CDR3 nucleotides read TGTGCCAGCCATCTAGGCGGAACGGGCAATGAGCAGTTCTTC. Amino acids: CASHLGGTGNEQFF. The chain recombines TRBV2 with TRBJ2-1; D unclear. The germline gives CDR1 SNHLY, CDR2 FYNNEI. The CDR3 length is 14 residues. V dropped 8 bases and J dropped 6 bases, with 17 bases sitting between them.

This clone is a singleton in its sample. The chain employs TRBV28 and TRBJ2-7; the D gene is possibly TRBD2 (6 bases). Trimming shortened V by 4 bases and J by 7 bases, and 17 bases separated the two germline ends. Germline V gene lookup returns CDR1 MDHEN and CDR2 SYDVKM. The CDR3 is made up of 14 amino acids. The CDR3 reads CASSSGLLYIEQYF. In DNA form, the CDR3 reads TGTGCCAGCAGTTCGGGACTCCTTTATATAGAGCAGTACTTC. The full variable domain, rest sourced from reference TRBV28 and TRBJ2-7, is DVKVTQSSRYLVKRTGEKVFLECVQDMDHENMFWYRQDPGLGLRLIYFSYDVKMKEKGDIPEGYSVSREKKERFSLILESASTNQTSMYLCASSSGLLYIEQYFGPGTRLTVT.

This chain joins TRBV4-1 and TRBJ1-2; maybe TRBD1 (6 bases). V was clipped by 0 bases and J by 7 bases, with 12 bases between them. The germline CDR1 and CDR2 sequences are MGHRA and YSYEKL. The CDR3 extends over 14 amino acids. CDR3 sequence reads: CASSQDRQGTGYTF. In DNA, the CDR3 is TGCGCCAGCAGCCAAGATAGGCAGGGGACTGGCTACACCTTC.

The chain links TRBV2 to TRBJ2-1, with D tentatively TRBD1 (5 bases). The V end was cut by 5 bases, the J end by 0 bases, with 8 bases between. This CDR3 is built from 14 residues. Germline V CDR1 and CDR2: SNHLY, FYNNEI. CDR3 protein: CASSSDSSYNEQFF. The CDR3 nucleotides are TGTGCCAGCAGTAGTGACAGCTCCTACAATGAGCAGTTCTTC.

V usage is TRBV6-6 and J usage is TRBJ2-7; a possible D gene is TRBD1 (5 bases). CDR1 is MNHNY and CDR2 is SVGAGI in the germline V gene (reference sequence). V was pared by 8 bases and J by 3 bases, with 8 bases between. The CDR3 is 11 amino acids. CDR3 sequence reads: CASAQGYEQYF. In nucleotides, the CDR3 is TGTGCCAGCGCCCAGGGCTACGAGCAGTACTTC.

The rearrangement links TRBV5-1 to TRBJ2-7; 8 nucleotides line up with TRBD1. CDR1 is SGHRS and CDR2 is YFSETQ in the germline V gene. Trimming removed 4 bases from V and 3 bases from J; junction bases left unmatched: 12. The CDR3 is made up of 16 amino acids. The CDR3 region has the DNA TGCGCCAGCAGCCTAGATCCCCCCGGGACAGGCTACGAGCAGTACTTC. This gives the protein CASSLDPPGTGYEQYF. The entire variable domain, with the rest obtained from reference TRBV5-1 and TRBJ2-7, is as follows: KAGVTQTPRYLIKTRGQQVTLSCSPISGHRSVSWYQQTPGQGLQFLFEYFSETQRNKGNFPGRFSGRQFSNSRSEMNVSTLELGDSALYLCASSLDPPGTGYEQYFGPGTRLTVT.

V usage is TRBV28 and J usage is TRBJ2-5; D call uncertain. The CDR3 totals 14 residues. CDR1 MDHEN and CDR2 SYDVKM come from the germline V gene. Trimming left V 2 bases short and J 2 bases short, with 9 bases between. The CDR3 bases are TGTGCCAGCAGTTTAGTGGAACTACAAGAGACCCAGTACTTC. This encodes CASSLVELQETQYF.

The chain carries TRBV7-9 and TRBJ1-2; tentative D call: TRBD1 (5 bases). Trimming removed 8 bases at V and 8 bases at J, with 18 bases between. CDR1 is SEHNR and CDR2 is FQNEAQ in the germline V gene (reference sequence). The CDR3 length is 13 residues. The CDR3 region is CASLGQGSNGYTF. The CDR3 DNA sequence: TGTGCCAGCCTAGGCCAGGGAAGTAACGGCTACACCTTC.

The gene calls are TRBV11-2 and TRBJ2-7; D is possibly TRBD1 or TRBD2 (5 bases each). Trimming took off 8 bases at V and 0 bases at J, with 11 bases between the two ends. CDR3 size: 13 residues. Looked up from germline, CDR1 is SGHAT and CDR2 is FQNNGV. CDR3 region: CASGGTDSYEQYF. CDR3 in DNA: TGTGCCAGCGGTGGGACGGACTCCTACGAGCAGTACTTC.

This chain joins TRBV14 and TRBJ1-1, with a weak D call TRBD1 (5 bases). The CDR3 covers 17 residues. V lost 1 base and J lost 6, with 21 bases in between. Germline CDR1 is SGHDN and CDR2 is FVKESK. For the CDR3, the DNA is TGTGCCAGCAGCCAAGCCTCAGGGTATCGTATGTCCTCTGAAGCTTTCTTT. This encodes CASSQASGYRMSSEAFF.

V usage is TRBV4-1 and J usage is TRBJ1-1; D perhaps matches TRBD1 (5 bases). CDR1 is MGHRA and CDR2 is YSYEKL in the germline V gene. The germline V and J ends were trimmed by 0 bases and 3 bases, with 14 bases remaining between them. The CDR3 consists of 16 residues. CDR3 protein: CASSQDGQGYYTEAFF. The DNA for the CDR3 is TGCGCCAGCAGCCAAGATGGGCAGGGCTATTACACTGAAGCTTTCTTT.

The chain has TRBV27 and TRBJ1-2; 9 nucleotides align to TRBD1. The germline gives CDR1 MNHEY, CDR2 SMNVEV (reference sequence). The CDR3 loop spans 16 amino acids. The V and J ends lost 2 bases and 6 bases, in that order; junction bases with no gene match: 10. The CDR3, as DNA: TGTGCCAGCAGTTTAATGTCCCACAGGGGGCAGGATGGCTACACCTTC. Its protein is CASSLMSHRGQDGYTF.

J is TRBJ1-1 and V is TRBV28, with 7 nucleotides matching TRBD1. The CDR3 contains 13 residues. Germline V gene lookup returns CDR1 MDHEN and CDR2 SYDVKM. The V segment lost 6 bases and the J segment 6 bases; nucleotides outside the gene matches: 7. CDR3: CASSYTGEPEAFF. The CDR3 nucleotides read TGTGCCAGCAGCTACACAGGGGAACCTGAAGCTTTCTTT.

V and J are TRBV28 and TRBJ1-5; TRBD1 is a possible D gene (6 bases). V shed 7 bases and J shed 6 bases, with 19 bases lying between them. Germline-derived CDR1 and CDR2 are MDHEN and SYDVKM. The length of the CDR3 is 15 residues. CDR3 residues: CASTGGQPRSQPQHF. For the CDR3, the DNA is TGTGCCAGCACCGGGGGCCAGCCCCGAAGTCAGCCCCAGCATTTT.

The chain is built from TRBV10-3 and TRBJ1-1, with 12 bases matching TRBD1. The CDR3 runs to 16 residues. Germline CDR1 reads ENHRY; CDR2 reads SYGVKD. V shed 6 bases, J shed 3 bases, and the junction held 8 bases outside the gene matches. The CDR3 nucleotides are TGTGCCATCAGGGGACAGGGGGCTCCCCTCGACACTGAAGCTTTCTTT. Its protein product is CAIRGQGAPLDTEAFF.

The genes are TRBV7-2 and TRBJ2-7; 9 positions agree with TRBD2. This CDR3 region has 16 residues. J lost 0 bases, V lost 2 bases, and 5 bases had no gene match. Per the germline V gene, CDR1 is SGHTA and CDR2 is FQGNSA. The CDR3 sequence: CASSLMREGLSYEQYF. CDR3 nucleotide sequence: TGTGCCAGCAGCTTAATGCGGGAGGGGCTCTCCTACGAGCAGTACTTC.

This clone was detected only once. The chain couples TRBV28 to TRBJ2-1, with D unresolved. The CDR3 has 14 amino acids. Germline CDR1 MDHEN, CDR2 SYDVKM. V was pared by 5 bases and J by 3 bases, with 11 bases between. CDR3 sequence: CASSPYYDYNEQFF. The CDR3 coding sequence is TGTGCCAGCAGTCCTTACTACGACTACAATGAGCAGTTCTTC.

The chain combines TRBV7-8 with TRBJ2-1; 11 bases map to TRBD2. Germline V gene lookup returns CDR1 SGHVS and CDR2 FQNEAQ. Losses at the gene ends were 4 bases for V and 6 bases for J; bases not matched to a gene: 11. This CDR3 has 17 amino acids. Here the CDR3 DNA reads TGTGCCAGCAGCTCCCCGGCAGGACTAGCGGGTCGCAATGAGCAGTTCTTC. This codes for CASSSPAGLAGRNEQFF.

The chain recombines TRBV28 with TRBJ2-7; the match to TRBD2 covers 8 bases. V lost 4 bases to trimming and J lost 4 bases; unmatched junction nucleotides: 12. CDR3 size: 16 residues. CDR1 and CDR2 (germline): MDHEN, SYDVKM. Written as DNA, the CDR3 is TGTGCCAGCAGTTCGGAGGGACTAGAGTTCGGGTACGAGCAGTACTTC. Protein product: CASSSEGLEFGYEQYF.

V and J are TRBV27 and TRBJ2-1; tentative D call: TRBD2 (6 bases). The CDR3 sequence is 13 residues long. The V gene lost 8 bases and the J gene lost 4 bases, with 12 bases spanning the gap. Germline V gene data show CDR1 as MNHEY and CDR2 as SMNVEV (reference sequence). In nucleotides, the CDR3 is TGTGCCAGCGCCTGGGGGAGGTACAATGAGCAGTTCTTC. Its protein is CASAWGRYNEQFF.

CDR3 bases: TGTGCCTGGAGTACCTCGACAGGGGGCGAGCAGTACTTC. Amino acids: CAWSTSTGGEQYF. The chain couples TRBV30 to TRBJ2-7, with TRBD1 identical over 9 bases. In germline, CDR1 is GTSNPN, CDR2 SVGIG (reference sequence). Unmatched junction bases numbered 5, after V lost 2 bases and J lost 6 bases. CDR3 length equals 13 residues.

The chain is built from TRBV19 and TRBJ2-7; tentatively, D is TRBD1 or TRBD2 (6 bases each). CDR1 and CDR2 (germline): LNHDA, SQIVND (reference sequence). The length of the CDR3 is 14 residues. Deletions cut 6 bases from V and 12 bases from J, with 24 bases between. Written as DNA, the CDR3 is TGTGCCAGTAGCTACGAACAGGGAGGCCCTAGCCCGTACTTC. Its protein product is CASSYEQGGPSPYF.

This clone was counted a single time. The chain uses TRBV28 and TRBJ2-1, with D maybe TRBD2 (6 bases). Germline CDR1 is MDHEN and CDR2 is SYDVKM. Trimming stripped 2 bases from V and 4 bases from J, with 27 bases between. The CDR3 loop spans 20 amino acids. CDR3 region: CASSLGHANYASETYNEQFF. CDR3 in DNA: TGTGCCAGCAGTTTAGGCCACGCCAACTATGCTAGCGAAACATACAATGAGCAGTTCTTC.

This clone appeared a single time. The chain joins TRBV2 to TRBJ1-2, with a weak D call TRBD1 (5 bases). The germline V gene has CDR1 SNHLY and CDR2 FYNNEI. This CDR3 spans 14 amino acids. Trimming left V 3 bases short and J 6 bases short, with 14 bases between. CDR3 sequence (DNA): TGTGCCAGCAGTGAGGTGACAGCAGCGGATGGCTACACCTTC. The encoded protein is CASSEVTAADGYTF.

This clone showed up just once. The CDR3 sequence: CASSWYTRGVNTEAFF. The DNA of the CDR3 is TGTGCCAGCAGTTGGTACACTCGGGGGGTGAACACTGAAGCTTTCTTT. The chain recombines TRBV28 with TRBJ1-1; D possibly corresponds to TRBD1 (5 bases). Trimming left V 4 bases short and J 0 bases short, with 15 bases between. The CDR3 is made up of 16 amino acids. The germline CDR1 and CDR2 sequences are MDHEN and SYDVKM.

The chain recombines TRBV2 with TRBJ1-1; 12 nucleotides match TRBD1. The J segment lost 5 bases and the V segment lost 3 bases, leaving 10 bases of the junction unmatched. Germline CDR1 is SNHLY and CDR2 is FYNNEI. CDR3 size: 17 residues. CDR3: CASSDLGQGAEGTEAFF. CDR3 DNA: TGTGCCAGCAGTGATTTGGGACAGGGGGCGGAAGGGACTGAAGCTTTCTTT. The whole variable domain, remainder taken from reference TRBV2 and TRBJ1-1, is EPEVTQTPSHQVTQMGQEVILRCVPISNHLYFYWYRQILGQKVEFLVSFYNNEISEKSEIFDDQFSVERPDGSNFTLKIRSTKLEDSAMYFCASSDLGQGAEGTEAFFGQGTRLTVV.

This CDR3 is CASTTKASGLSGYTF. CDR3 DNA: TGTGCCAGCACCACCAAGGCGTCAGGGCTTAGTGGCTACACCTTC. The rearrangement uses TRBV27 and TRBJ1-2; TRBD1 is a possible D gene (5 bases). The CDR3 consists of 15 residues. With 7 bases removed from V and 7 bases from J, the gap between germline ends came to 22 bases. CDR1 and CDR2 from the germline V gene are MNHEY and SMNVEV (reference sequence).

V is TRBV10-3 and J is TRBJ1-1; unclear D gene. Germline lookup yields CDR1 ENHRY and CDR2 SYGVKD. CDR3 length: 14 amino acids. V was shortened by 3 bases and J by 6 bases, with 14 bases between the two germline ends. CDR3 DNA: TGTGCCATCAGTGATCCCGAACTGGGGTCTGAAGCTTTCTTT. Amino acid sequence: CAISDPELGSEAFF.